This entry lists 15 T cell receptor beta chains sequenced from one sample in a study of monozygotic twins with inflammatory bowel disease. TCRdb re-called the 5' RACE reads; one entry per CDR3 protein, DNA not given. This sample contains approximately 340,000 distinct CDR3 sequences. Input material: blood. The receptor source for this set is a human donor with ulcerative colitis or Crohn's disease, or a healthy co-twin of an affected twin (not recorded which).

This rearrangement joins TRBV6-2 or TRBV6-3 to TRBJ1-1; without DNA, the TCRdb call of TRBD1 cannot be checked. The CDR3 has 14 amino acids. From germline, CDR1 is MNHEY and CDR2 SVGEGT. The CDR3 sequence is CASRYSTGNTEAFF.

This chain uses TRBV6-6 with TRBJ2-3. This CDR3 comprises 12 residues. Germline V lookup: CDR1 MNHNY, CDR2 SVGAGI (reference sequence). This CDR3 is CASSYPVEAQYF.

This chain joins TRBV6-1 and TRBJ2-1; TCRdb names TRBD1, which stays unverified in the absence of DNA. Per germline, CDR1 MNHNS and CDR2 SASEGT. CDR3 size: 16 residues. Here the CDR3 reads CASSDPPGQGADEQFF.

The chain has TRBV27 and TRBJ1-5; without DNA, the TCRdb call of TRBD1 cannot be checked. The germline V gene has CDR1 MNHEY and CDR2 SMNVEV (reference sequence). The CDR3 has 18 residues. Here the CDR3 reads CASSPTGFDRLTGQPQHF.

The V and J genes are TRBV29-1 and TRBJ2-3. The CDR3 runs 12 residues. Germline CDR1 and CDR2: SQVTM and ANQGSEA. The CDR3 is CSALDPSDTQYF.

The chain's CDR3 is CASSFGGLGGTGELFF. The rearrangement joins TRBV5-1 to TRBJ2-2; absent DNA, TCRdb's TRBD1 call cannot be checked. Germline assignment: CDR1 SGHRS and CDR2 YFSETQ. CDR3 length: 16 residues.

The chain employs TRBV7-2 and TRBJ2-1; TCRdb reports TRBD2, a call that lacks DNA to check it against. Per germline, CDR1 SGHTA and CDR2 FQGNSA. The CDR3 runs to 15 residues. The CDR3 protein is CASSSERGVYNEQFF.

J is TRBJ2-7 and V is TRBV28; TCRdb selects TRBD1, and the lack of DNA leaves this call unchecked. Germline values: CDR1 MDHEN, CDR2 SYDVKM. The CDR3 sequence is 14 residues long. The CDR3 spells CASSSTREYDEQYF.

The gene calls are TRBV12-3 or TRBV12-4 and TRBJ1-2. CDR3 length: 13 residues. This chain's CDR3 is CASSLNRNYGYTF.

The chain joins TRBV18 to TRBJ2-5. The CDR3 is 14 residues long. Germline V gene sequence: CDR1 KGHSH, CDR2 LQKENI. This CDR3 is CASSPRYGQETQYF. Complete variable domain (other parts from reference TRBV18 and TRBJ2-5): NAGVMQNPRHLVRRRGQEARLRCSPMKGHSHVYWYRQLPEEGLKFMVYLQKENIIDESGMPKERFSAEFPKEGPSILRIQQVVRGDSAAYFCASSPRYGQETQYFGPGTRLLVL.

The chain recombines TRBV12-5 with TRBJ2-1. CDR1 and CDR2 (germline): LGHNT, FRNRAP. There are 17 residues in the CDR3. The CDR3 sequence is CASGLPKDRSSYNEQFF. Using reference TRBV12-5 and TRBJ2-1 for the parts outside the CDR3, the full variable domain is DARVTQTPRHKVTEMGQEVTMRCQPILGHNTVFWYRQTMMQGLELLAYFRNRAPLDDSGMPKDRFSAEMPDATLATLKIQPSEPRDSAVYFCASGLPKDRSSYNEQFFGPGTRLTVL.

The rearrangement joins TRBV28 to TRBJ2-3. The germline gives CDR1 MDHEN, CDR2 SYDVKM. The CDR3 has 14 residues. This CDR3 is CASSGRPGTDTQYF. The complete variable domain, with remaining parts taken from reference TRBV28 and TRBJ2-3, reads DVKVTQSSRYLVKRTGEKVFLECVQDMDHENMFWYRQDPGLGLRLIYFSYDVKMKEKGDIPEGYSVSREKKERFSLILESASTNQTSMYLCASSGRPGTDTQYFGPGTRLTVL.

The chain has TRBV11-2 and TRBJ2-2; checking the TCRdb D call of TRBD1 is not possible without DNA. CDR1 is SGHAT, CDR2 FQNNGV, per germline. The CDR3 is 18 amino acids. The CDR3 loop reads CASSAGTGRMVDTGELFF.

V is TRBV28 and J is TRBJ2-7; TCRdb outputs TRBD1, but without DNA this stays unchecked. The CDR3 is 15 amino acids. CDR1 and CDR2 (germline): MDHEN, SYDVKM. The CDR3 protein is CASSLGGQGQNEQYF.

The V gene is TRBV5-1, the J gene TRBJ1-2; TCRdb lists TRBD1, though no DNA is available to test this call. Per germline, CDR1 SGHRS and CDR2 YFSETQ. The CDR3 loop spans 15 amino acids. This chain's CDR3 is CASSLEGTGAYGYTF.